These T cell receptor beta chains were read from a single sample in a study of shared clonotypes between healthy human individuals. Sequencing was performed with immunoSEQ multiplex PCR; in TCRdb, only in-frame clones are kept and a portion is missing. The sample includes around 2,000,000 clones, about 95% seen only once; the top ten take roughly 1%. What was sequenced was naive CD8+ T cells sorted from blood. All receptors come from a man aged 18 to 29 in good health. Each CDR3 is given with its conserved first and last residue. The D gene is left open where the match is weak. The listing skips clone size in some rows; elsewhere it reads once, few, many or a size class.

V: TRBV10-3
D: TRBD1
size: .
J: TRBJ1-1
DNA: TGTGCCATCAGTGCGCAGGGGGACACTGAAGCTTTCTTT
CDR3: CAISAQGDTEAFF

V: TRBV19
D: .
size: .
J: TRBJ1-5
DNA: TGTGCCAGTAGTGCCACAGGGTCGGTGAGCAATCAGCCCCAGCATTTT
CDR3: CASSATGSVSNQPQHF

V: TRBV29-1
D: .
size: .
J: TRBJ2-1
DNA: TGCAGCGTTGTTTTGAGGGGGTCGGATGAGCAGTTCTTC
CDR3: CSVVLRGSDEQFF

V: TRBV13
D: .
size: .
J: TRBJ2-7
DNA: TGTGCCAGCAGCTCCGGGCCGAGGGGCGACGAGCAGTACTTC
CDR3: CASSSGPRGDEQYF

V: TRBV10-2
D: TRBD2
size: .
J: TRBJ2-3
DNA: TGCGCCAGCCGGACTAGCGGGGGGCTGGCAGATACGCAGTATTTT
CDR3: CASRTSGGLADTQYF

V: TRBV11-2
D: .
size: .
J: TRBJ2-7
DNA: TGTGCCAGCAGCTTAATTACGGCTACTCGGGAGCAGTACTTC
CDR3: CASSLITATREQYF

V: TRBV7-9
D: TRBD2
size: .
J: TRBJ2-7
DNA: TGTGCCAGCAGCTTAGTGGCTAGCGGGAGGCTATACGAGCAGTACTTC
CDR3: CASSLVASGRLYEQYF

V: TRBV5-6
D: .
size: .
J: TRBJ1-4
DNA: TGTGCCAGCCGTCGAGGGACGTATGGTCCTAATGAAAAACTGTTTTTT
CDR3: CASRRGTYGPNEKLFF

V: TRBV4-1
D: .
size: few
J: TRBJ1-5
DNA: TGCGCCAGCAGCCAAGCGGGGACGGGGAGCAATCAGCCCCAGCATTTT
CDR3: CASSQAGTGSNQPQHF

V: TRBV5-8
D: .
size: .
J: TRBJ2-3
DNA: TGTGCCAGCGGGGTTAGATGGAGCACAGATACGCAGTATTTT
CDR3: CASGVRWSTDTQYF

V: TRBV29-1
D: .
size: .
J: TRBJ1-2
DNA: TGCAGCGTATCCGACTATGGCTACACCTTC
CDR3: CSVSDYGYTF

V: TRBV19
D: .
size: .
J: TRBJ2-1
DNA: TGTGCCAGTAGCTGGGGGGGGCCTCGCAATGAGCAGTTCTTC
CDR3: CASSWGGPRNEQFF

V: TRBV4-1
D: .
size: .
J: TRBJ2-7
DNA: TGCGCCAGCAGCCAAGATTGGGCCGGCTCCTACGAGCAGTACTTC
CDR3: CASSQDWAGSYEQYF

V: TRBV28
D: TRBD2
size: .
J: TRBJ2-1
DNA: TGTGCCAGCAGTTTACTGTCGGGAGGTCATGAGCAGTTCTTC
CDR3: CASSLLSGGHEQFF

V: TRBV19
D: .
size: .
J: TRBJ1-1
DNA: TGTGCCAGTAGTATATCGGAGTTCTCTGAAGCTTTCTTT
CDR3: CASSISEFSEAFF